This TCR beta chain comes out of a study of identical twins. Findings of the study overall: For cord blood, abundant beta clonotypes had fewer insertions, unlike memory repertoires, which showed none.

This clonotype was detected ten times or more. Antigen specificity is unknown. There are 15 residues in the CDR3. V was cut by 6 bases and J by 4 bases, with 18 bases left in between. Per germline, CDR1 MNHEY and CDR2 SMNVEV (reference sequence). TCRdb independently ran MiXCR on the 5' RACE reads; one entry per CDR3 protein. The sample includes 350,000 or so distinct CDR3 sequences, roughly 12% of them seen just once. Another study also made use of these data, one on yellow fever vaccine responses in identical twins.

The material sequenced was CD8+ T cells sorted from blood. This clonotype was sampled from a young woman in good health. V and J are TRBV27 and TRBJ2-5; maybe TRBD1 (5 bases). CDR3 bases: TGTGCCAGCAGCCCTAAGGGGTTTTGGGTAGAGACCCAGTACTTC. Its translation: CASSPKGFWVETQYF.